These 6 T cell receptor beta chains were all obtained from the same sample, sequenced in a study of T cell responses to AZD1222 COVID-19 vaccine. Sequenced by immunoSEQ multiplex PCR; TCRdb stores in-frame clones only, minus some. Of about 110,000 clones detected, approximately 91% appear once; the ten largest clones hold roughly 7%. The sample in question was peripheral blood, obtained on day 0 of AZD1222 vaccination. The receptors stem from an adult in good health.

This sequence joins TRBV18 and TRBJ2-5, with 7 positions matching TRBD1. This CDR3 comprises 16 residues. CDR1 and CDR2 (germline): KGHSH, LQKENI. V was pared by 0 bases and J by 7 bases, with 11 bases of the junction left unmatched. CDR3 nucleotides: TGTGCCAGCTCACCACCCTTTAGGGGGCTAGCTGGGACCCAGTACTTC. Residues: CASSPPFRGLAGTQYF. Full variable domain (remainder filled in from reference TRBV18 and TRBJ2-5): NAGVMQNPRHLVRRRGQEARLRCSPMKGHSHVYWYRQLPEEGLKFMVYLQKENIIDESGMPKERFSAEFPKEGPSILRIQQVVRGDSAAYFCASSPPFRGLAGTQYFGPGTRLLVL.

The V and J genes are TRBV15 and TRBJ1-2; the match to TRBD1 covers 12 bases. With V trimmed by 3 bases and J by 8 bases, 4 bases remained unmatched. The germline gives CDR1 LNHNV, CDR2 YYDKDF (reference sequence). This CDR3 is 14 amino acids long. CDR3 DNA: TGTGCCACCAGCAGGGGACAGGGGGCGAAGGGCTACACCTTC. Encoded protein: CATSRGQGAKGYTF.

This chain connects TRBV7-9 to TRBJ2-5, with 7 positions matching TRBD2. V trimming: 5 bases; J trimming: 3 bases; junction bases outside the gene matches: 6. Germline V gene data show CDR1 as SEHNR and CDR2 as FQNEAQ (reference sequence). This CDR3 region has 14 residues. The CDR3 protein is CASSQLAQKETQYF. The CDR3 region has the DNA TGTGCCAGCAGCCAACTAGCGCAGAAAGAGACCCAGTACTTC.

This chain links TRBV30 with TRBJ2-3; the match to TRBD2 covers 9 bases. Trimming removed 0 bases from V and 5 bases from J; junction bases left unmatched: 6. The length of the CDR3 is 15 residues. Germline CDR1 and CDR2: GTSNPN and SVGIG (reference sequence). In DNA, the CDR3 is TGTGCCTGGAGTGTACGCGGGGGGGCGGGAGATACGCAGTATTTT. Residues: CAWSVRGGAGDTQYF.

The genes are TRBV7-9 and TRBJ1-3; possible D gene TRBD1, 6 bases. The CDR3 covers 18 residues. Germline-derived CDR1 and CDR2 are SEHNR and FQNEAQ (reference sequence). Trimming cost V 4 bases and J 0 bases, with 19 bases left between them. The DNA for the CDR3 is TGTGCCAGCAGCTCCCTTAGTGGACAGACGTTCTCTGGAAACACCATATATTTT. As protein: CASSSLSGQTFSGNTIYF.

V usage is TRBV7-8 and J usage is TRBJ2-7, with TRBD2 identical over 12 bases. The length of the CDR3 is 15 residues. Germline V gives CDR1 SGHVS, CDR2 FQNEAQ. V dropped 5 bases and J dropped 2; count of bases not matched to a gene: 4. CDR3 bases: TGTGCCAGCAGCCTCCGGACTAGCGGGGCCTACGAGCAGTACTTC. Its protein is CASSLRTSGAYEQYF.